These 26 T cell receptor beta chains were sequenced from one sample in a study of T cell responses to AZD1222 COVID-19 vaccine listed by TCRdb under 2021. In the paper's terms, the time point label means: about 28 days (+/-7) after the second vaccine dose. The method behind the library was the immunoSEQ multiplex PCR assay. This immuneACCESS table, as held by TCRdb, lists in-frame sequences with V and J called but not all clones. Of the missing ones, under half trace to an unresolved V gene in checked studies; the others have no known cause. This sample holds 95,000 to 150,000 clones; approximately 92% were observed only once. The ten top clones hold over 7.5% of the sample. The sample in question was peripheral blood, obtained 28 days after the second AZD1222 dose. The receptors here all came from an adult who received the AZD1222 COVID-19 vaccine.

The chain joins TRBV27 to TRBJ1-6; no firm D call. The CDR3 has 17 amino acids. V lost 5 bases and J lost 0, with 14 bases in between. Germline CDR1 is MNHEY and CDR2 is SMNVEV (reference sequence). The DNA for the CDR3 is TGTGCCAGCAGTCCAGTTCGGGATAGCTCCTATAATTCACCCCTCCACTTT. Translation: CASSPVRDSSYNSPLHF.

The V gene is TRBV3-1 (or the pseudogene TRBV3-2), the J gene TRBJ1-5; 7 nucleotides line up with TRBD1. CDR3 length: 17 residues. Trimming cost V 0 bases and J 1 base; bases outside gene matches: 6. Per the germline V gene, CDR1 is LGHDT and CDR2 is YNNKEL (reference sequence). Written as DNA, the CDR3 is TGTGCCAGCAGCCAAGATTCGTACAGGGGAAGCAATCAGCCCCAGCATTTT. Protein: CASSQDSYRGSNQPQHF.

The CDR3 region is CASSQGLNQPQHF. CDR3 nucleotides: TGTGCCAGCAGCCAAGGTCTGAATCAGCCCCAGCATTTT. J is TRBJ1-5 and V is TRBV14, with D unresolved. The germline V gene encodes CDR1 SGHDN and CDR2 FVKESK. This CDR3 has 13 amino acids. V shed 1 base and J shed 4 bases, with 5 bases lying between them.

The CDR3 is CASRIAGEYNEQFF. The DNA for the CDR3 is TGTGCCAGCAGAATAGCGGGAGAATACAATGAGCAGTTCTTC. The rearrangement joins TRBV6-5 to TRBJ2-1, with TRBD2 matching over 9 bases. The CDR3 is made up of 14 amino acids. With V trimmed by 6 bases and J by 4 bases, 4 bases remained unmatched. Per the germline V gene, CDR1 is MNHEY and CDR2 is SVGAGI.

J is TRBJ1-2 and V is TRBV5-8; TRBD1 is a possible D gene (6 bases). CDR3 size: 15 residues. CDR1 is SGHTS and CDR2 is YDEGEE in the germline V gene. With 4 bases removed from V and 8 bases from J, the gap between germline ends came to 21 bases. CDR3 nucleotide sequence: TGTGCCAGCAGCAGCGCCACGCAGGGAGGGGGAGGCTACACCTTC. Translated: CASSSATQGGGGYTF.

The count of this clone is one. The genes are TRBV5-1 and TRBJ2-7; no definite D call. V lost 8 bases and J 2 bases, leaving 17 bases between the germline ends. CDR3 size: 14 residues. The germline V gene encodes CDR1 SGHRS and CDR2 YFSETQ. The CDR3 is CASTNHHKAYEQYF. Written as DNA, the CDR3 is TGCGCCAGTACCAACCATCACAAGGCCTACGAGCAGTACTTC.

V is TRBV4-1 and J is TRBJ2-6; no firm D call. CDR1 MGHRA and CDR2 YSYEKL come from the germline V gene. Trimming shortened V by 4 bases and J by 4 bases, and 11 bases separated the two germline ends. This CDR3 region has 15 residues. CDR3: CASSPTSAGANVLTF. CDR3 coding DNA: TGCGCCAGCAGCCCCACATCAGCAGGGGCCAACGTCCTGACTTTC.

This chain links TRBV19 with TRBJ1-1; D uncertain. Germline V gives CDR1 LNHDA, CDR2 SQIVND (reference sequence). Trimming removed 7 bases from V and 0 bases from J, with 9 bases in between. The CDR3 covers 13 residues. Here the CDR3 DNA reads TGTGCCAGTACCGCCCCACTGAACACTGAAGCTTTCTTT. Translating gives CASTAPLNTEAFF.

Here the CDR3 reads CASITDPGGTYEQYF. CDR3 bases: TGTGCCAGCATCACCGACCCCGGCGGGACCTACGAGCAGTACTTC. The V gene is TRBV5-5, the J gene TRBJ2-7; a possible D gene is TRBD2 (6 bases). This CDR3 is 15 amino acids long. CDR1 is SGHKS, CDR2 YYEKEE, per germline (reference sequence). V lost 6 bases, J lost 2 bases, and 18 bases lay in between.

V is TRBV7-9 and J is TRBJ1-5, with D maybe TRBD1 (6 bases). The CDR3 totals 14 residues. The germline V gene encodes CDR1 SEHNR and CDR2 FQNEAQ (reference sequence). The ends were cut back, 5 bases at V and 4 bases at J, with 12 bases in the middle. The CDR3 spells CASSRGGGNQPQHF. The CDR3 DNA reads TGTGCCAGCAGCCGAGGAGGGGGGAATCAGCCCCAGCATTTT.

J is TRBJ2-2 and V is TRBV28, with D perhaps matching TRBD1 (6 bases). Trimming removed 11 bases from V and 4 bases from J, with 17 bases in between. CDR3 length: 14 residues. CDR1 and CDR2 (germline): MDHEN, SYDVKM. The CDR3 nucleotides are TGTGCCGCAATGAAGACAGGAGCCACCGGGGAGCTGTTTTTT. Protein: CAAMKTGATGELFF.

The V gene is TRBV7-2, the J gene TRBJ1-4; D might be TRBD1 (5 bases). From germline, CDR1 is SGHTA and CDR2 FQGNSA. The V end was cut by 0 bases, the J end by 6 bases, with 11 bases between. The CDR3 covers 15 residues. Here the CDR3 reads CASSLAYGGYEKLFF. The CDR3 DNA follows: TGTGCCAGCAGCTTAGCGTATGGGGGTTATGAAAAACTGTTTTTT.

This chain connects TRBV11-3 to TRBJ1-1, with D perhaps TRBD1 (5 bases). From germline, CDR1 is SGHNT and CDR2 YENEEA. The ends were cut back, 2 bases at V and 7 bases at J, with 11 bases in the middle. The CDR3 runs to 13 residues. The CDR3 here is CASSLSRGDEAFF. CDR3 coding DNA: TGTGCCAGCAGCTTAAGTCGAGGGGATGAAGCTTTCTTT.

The genes are TRBV18 and TRBJ2-5, with D possibly being TRBD1 (5 bases). This CDR3 comprises 15 residues. The V gene lost 1 base and the J gene lost 1 base, with 10 bases spanning the gap. Germline CDR1 KGHSH, CDR2 LQKENI. The CDR3 loop reads CASSPRQSGQETQYF. For the CDR3, the DNA is TGTGCCAGCTCACCACGACAGTCGGGCCAAGAGACCCAGTACTTC.

The chain uses TRBV15 and TRBJ1-3, with D unclear. CDR3 length equals 17 residues. The germline V gene has CDR1 LNHNV and CDR2 YYDKDF (reference sequence). V lost 0 bases to trimming and J lost 4 bases, with 16 bases between them. CDR3 residues: CATSRDAGTGGGNTIYF. The CDR3 DNA sequence: TGTGCCACCAGCAGAGATGCGGGTACGGGAGGCGGAAACACCATATATTTT.

For the CDR3, the DNA is TGTGCCAGCAGCTTAATGAGGGCTTCGTCACAAGTAGAGCAGTTCTTC. Encoded protein: CASSLMRASSQVEQFF. The chain carries TRBV7-2 and TRBJ2-1; maybe TRBD2 (5 bases). Trimming removed 2 bases at V and 10 bases at J, with 21 bases between. The V gene's germline CDR1 is SGHTA and CDR2 FQGNSA. CDR3 size: 16 residues.

The genes are TRBV6-4 and TRBJ2-7; 9 positions match TRBD2. The CDR3 extends over 16 amino acids. V gave up 3 bases and J gave up 2 bases; unmatched junction bases: 8. Germline V gene data show CDR1 as MRHNA and CDR2 as SNTAGT. The CDR3 sequence: CASSEEGTSIAYEQYF. CDR3 DNA: TGTGCCAGCAGTGAAGAGGGGACTAGCATAGCCTACGAGCAGTACTTC.

The V and J genes are TRBV10-3 and TRBJ1-1; 7 positions match TRBD1. V was pared by 3 bases and J by 0 bases, with 4 bases of the junction left unmatched. There are 15 residues in the CDR3. In germline, CDR1 is ENHRY, CDR2 SYGVKD. The CDR3 coding sequence is TGTGCCATCAGTGAACAGGGGCCAATGAACACTGAAGCTTTCTTT. Translated: CAISEQGPMNTEAFF.

The chain carries TRBV28 and TRBJ1-2, with 8 positions matching TRBD1. With 7 bases clipped from V and 8 bases from J, the junction kept 15 bases outside the gene matches. CDR1 is MDHEN and CDR2 is SYDVKM in the germline V gene. The CDR3 consists of 15 residues. CDR3 in DNA: TGTGCCAGCAATCCCCATCCGGGACAGGCGAGAGGCTACACCTTC. Its protein product is CASNPHPGQARGYTF.

The CDR3 protein is CSVHPGLTNTEAFF. CDR3 DNA sequence: TGCAGCGTGCACCCCGGACTTACGAACACTGAAGCTTTCTTT. V and J are TRBV29-1 and TRBJ1-1; D is unclear. Trimming left V 6 bases short and J 1 base short, with 15 bases between. CDR3 length equals 14 residues. Germline-derived CDR1 and CDR2 are SQVTM and ANQGSEA.

The J gene is TRBJ1-3, the V gene TRBV28; 8 bases line up with TRBD1. The CDR3 is 14 residues long. V trimming: 8 bases; J trimming: 0 bases; junction bases outside the gene matches: 3. Germline CDR1 and CDR2: MDHEN and SYDVKM. CDR3 sequence: CASEDRDSGNTIYF. The CDR3 nucleotides are TGTGCCAGCGAGGACAGGGACTCTGGAAACACCATATATTTT.

The V gene is TRBV25-1, the J gene TRBJ1-1; the match to TRBD1 covers 10 bases. The CDR3 runs 14 residues. Germline lookup yields CDR1 MGHDK and CDR2 SYGVNS. J was trimmed by 4 bases and V by 3 bases; bases with no gene match: 2. As DNA, the CDR3 is TGTGCCAGCAGTGAGGGACAGGGGAGCACTGAAGCTTTCTTT. It yields the protein CASSEGQGSTEAFF.

The chain employs TRBV7-8 and TRBJ2-7; D call uncertain. Germline V CDR1 and CDR2: SGHVS, FQNEAQ. Trimming cost V 2 bases and J 4 bases, with 15 bases left between them. The CDR3 runs 15 residues. The CDR3 protein is CASSLLQLETYEQYF. The CDR3 DNA reads as TGTGCCAGCAGCTTATTACAACTTGAGACTTACGAGCAGTACTTC.

The chain combines TRBV5-4 with TRBJ2-7; D perhaps matches TRBD1 (5 bases). The V gene's germline CDR1 is SGHNT and CDR2 YYREEE (reference sequence). The V end was cut by 2 bases, the J end by 4 bases, with 13 bases between. This CDR3 region has 14 residues. The CDR3 bases are TGTGCCAGCAGCTTCCAGGGTGATCAATACGAGCAGTACTTC. It yields the protein CASSFQGDQYEQYF. Complete variable domain (other parts from reference TRBV5-4 and TRBJ2-7): ETGVTQSPTHLIKTRGQQVTLRCSSQSGHNTVSWYQQALGQGPQFIFQYYREEENGRGNFPPRFSGLQFPNYSSELNVNALELDDSALYLCASSFQGDQYEQYFGPGTRLTVT.

The chain combines TRBV19 with TRBJ2-2; D may correspond to TRBD1 or TRBD2 (5 bases each). The CDR3 spans 13 residues. Germline V gene data show CDR1 as LNHDA and CDR2 as SQIVND (reference sequence). V was trimmed by 7 bases and J by 6 bases, leaving 12 bases between them. The CDR3 sequence: CASKNEGSGELFF. In nucleotides, the CDR3 is TGTGCCAGTAAGAACGAGGGGTCCGGGGAGCTGTTTTTT.

The chain's CDR3 is CASSATGVDGELFF. DNA of the CDR3: TGTGCCAGCAGCGCTACAGGGGTGGACGGGGAGCTGTTTTTT. This sequence joins TRBV9 and TRBJ2-2; 7 bases fit TRBD1. The V gene end was trimmed by 3 bases and the J gene end by 7 bases; junction bases not matched to a gene: 6. The germline V gene has CDR1 SGDLS and CDR2 YYNGEE. The CDR3 has 14 residues.